What follows are 20 T cell receptor beta chains derived from one specimen sequenced in a study of blood T cell repertoires in COVID-19 (TCRdb year 2020). The library was obtained by the immunoSEQ multiplex PCR assay. TCRdb provides this immuneACCESS table in a form limited to in-frame rearrangements. Some clones are lacking; in checked studies, under half of them reflect an unresolved V gene, and why the rest are absent is not known. The sample table shows approximately 300,000 clones, and around 90% are seen once. The biggest ten clones account for 2% to 2.5% of the sample. Material for sequencing was peripheral blood. The receptor set was obtained from a woman in her forties or fifties who had recovered from COVID-19.

This sequence joins TRBV4-1 and TRBJ1-6, with D possibly TRBD1 on 5 matching bases. Trimming left V 1 base short and J 7 bases short, with 11 bases between. The germline V gene encodes CDR1 MGHRA and CDR2 YSYEKL. This CDR3 has 15 amino acids. The CDR3 protein is CASSQAGAANSPLHF. CDR3 bases: TGCGCCAGCAGCCAAGCTGGGGCAGCAAATTCACCCCTCCACTTT.

V and J are TRBV29-1 and TRBJ2-5; 10 bases align to TRBD1. Germline CDR1 is SQVTM and CDR2 is ANQGSEA. The CDR3 has 17 residues. Unmatched junction bases numbered 17, after V lost 6 bases and J lost 4 bases. The CDR3 coding sequence is TGCAGCGTCAGCCGTTCCGGGACAGGGGTGTCTAGAGAGACCCAGTACTTC. It translates to CSVSRSGTGVSRETQYF.

The chain carries TRBV10-3 and TRBJ1-3, with D possibly matching TRBD1 (6 bases). Germline V CDR1 and CDR2: ENHRY, SYGVKD. The CDR3 totals 14 residues. Trimming cost V 6 bases and J 3 bases, with 12 bases left between them. As DNA, the CDR3 is TGTGCCATCAGGAGACAGGAGATTGGAAACACCATATATTTT. Residues: CAIRRQEIGNTIYF.

This chain joins TRBV7-9 and TRBJ1-5, with D hard to call. The V end was cut by 6 bases, the J end by 5 bases, with 11 bases between. Germline V gene data show CDR1 as SEHNR and CDR2 as FQNEAQ (reference sequence). This CDR3 spans 13 amino acids. CDR3 coding DNA: TGTGCCAGCAGTTTGGGTCAGGATCAGCCCCAGCATTTT. Protein sequence: CASSLGQDQPQHF.

The genes are TRBV18 and TRBJ1-2; 9 positions match TRBD1. The CDR3 has 15 residues. Per germline, CDR1 KGHSH and CDR2 LQKENI. V gave up 3 bases and J gave up 3 bases; unmatched junction bases: 5. Written as DNA, the CDR3 is TGTGCCAGCTCACCCCGGGACAGGGCCTACTATGGCTACACCTTC. This codes for CASSPRDRAYYGYTF.

A single count supports this clone. This chain uses TRBV27 with TRBJ1-5; a weak D match, TRBD1 (5 bases). Trimming took 5 bases from V and 5 from J, leaving 16 bases between them. From germline, CDR1 is MNHEY and CDR2 SMNVEV (reference sequence). The CDR3 runs 15 residues. The DNA of the CDR3 is TGTGCCAGCAGTCCTTCCCAGGGTATGTATCAGCCCCAGCATTTT. This codes for CASSPSQGMYQPQHF.

This clone was observed a single time. The chain's CDR3 is CASSSVLPRDTEAFF. The CDR3 DNA reads as TGTGCCAGCAGCTCTGTATTGCCCAGGGACACTGAAGCTTTCTTT. This chain links TRBV7-9 with TRBJ1-1; D possibly corresponds to TRBD1 (5 bases). CDR1 SEHNR and CDR2 FQNEAQ come from the germline V gene (reference sequence). The CDR3 consists of 15 residues. With 4 bases removed from V and 3 bases from J, the gap between germline ends came to 15 bases.

This clone was seen at least ten times. The V gene is TRBV27, the J gene TRBJ1-2, with a tentative D call TRBD1 (5 bases). The CDR3 totals 15 residues. V dropped 4 bases and J dropped 2 bases, with 14 bases sitting between them. Germline CDR1 and CDR2: MNHEY and SMNVEV (reference sequence). CDR3 bases: TGTGCCAGCAGTTCGGTGACAGCGATGAACTATGGCTACACCTTC. Encoded protein: CASSSVTAMNYGYTF.

This sequence joins TRBV7-8 and TRBJ2-1; 16 positions agree with TRBD2. Germline lookup yields CDR1 SGHVS and CDR2 FQNEAQ. V lost 1 base to trimming and J lost 9 bases; unmatched junction nucleotides: 6. The CDR3 is 17 amino acids. CDR3 coding DNA: TGTGCCAGCAGCTTAGGCGGGGGGACTAGCGGGAGGGGTGAGCAGTTCTTC. It translates to CASSLGGGTSGRGEQFF. The complete variable domain, with remaining parts taken from reference TRBV7-8 and TRBJ2-1, reads GAGVSQSPRYKVAKRGQDVALRCDPISGHVSLFWYQQALGQGPEFLTYFQNEAQLDKSGLPSDRFFAERPEGSVSTLKIQRTQQEDSAVYLCASSLGGGTSGRGEQFFGPGTRLTVL.

The CDR3 DNA reads TGCGCCAGCAGCTTGGTGTCAGCGGGAGGTGAAAAACTGTTTTTT. It is translated as CASSLVSAGGEKLFF. The chain employs TRBV5-1 and TRBJ1-4; no clear D. The CDR3 runs to 15 residues. Trimming cost V 0 bases and J 7 bases, with 13 bases left between them. Germline CDR1 SGHRS, CDR2 YFSETQ.

A single count supports this clone. The chain has TRBV27 and TRBJ2-7; 10 bases are shared with TRBD1. The junction had 11 bases not matched to a gene; V was cut back by 6 bases and J by 0 bases. The CDR3 length is 17 residues. Per the germline V gene, CDR1 is MNHEY and CDR2 is SMNVEV (reference sequence). The CDR3 DNA reads as TGTGCCAGCAGGCGGGACAGGGGTCCAACTAGCTCCTACGAGCAGTACTTC. It yields the protein CASRRDRGPTSSYEQYF.

The chain joins TRBV2 to TRBJ2-5; 10 positions match TRBD2. Per germline, CDR1 SNHLY and CDR2 FYNNEI. The ends lost 4 bases at V and 5 bases at J; junction bases unmatched: 7. This CDR3 has 15 residues. The CDR3 nucleotides read TGTGCCAGCAGTGGGGAGCGGGGGGGCTCGGAGACCCAGTACTTC. The encoded protein is CASSGERGGSETQYF. Looking up the rest from reference TRBV2 and TRBJ2-5 gives the full variable domain: EPEVTQTPSHQVTQMGQEVILRCVPISNHLYFYWYRQILGQKVEFLVSFYNNEISEKSEIFDDQFSVERPDGSNFTLKIRSTKLEDSAMYFCASSGERGGSETQYFGPGTRLLVL.

This clone has just a few counts. The chain joins TRBV30 to TRBJ2-7, with D perhaps matching TRBD1 (5 bases). The CDR3 is 13 amino acids. The V and J ends lost 7 bases and 8 bases respectively, with 21 bases between them. In germline, CDR1 is GTSNPN, CDR2 SVGIG (reference sequence). CDR3 nucleotide sequence: TGTGCCTTGAAAACCACAGGCGCCACCCAGCAGTACTTC. Protein: CALKTTGATQQYF. Complete variable domain (other parts from reference TRBV30 and TRBJ2-7): SQTIHQWPATLVQPVGSPLSLECTVEGTSNPNLYWYRQAAGRGLQLLFYSVGIGQISSEVPQNLSASRPQDRQFILSSKKLLLSDSGFYLCALKTTGATQQYFGPGTRLTVT.

The chain recombines TRBV5-1 with TRBJ1-1; tentative D call: TRBD1 (5 bases). Trimming took 4 bases from V and 2 from J, leaving 12 bases between them. Germline-derived CDR1 and CDR2 are SGHRS and YFSETQ. CDR3 size: 14 residues. CDR3 in amino acids: CASSGFGGNTEAFF. The CDR3 DNA is TGCGCCAGCAGCGGATTCGGGGGAAACACTGAAGCTTTCTTT. Using reference TRBV5-1 and TRBJ1-1 for the parts outside the CDR3, the full variable domain is KAGVTQTPRYLIKTRGQQVTLSCSPISGHRSVSWYQQTPGQGLQFLFEYFSETQRNKGNFPGRFSGRQFSNSRSEMNVSTLELGDSALYLCASSGFGGNTEAFFGQGTRLTVV.

The chain carries TRBV27 and TRBJ1-1, with D possibly matching TRBD1 (6 bases). This CDR3 is built from 16 residues. V lost 2 bases, J lost 0 bases, and 13 bases lay in between. Per the germline V gene, CDR1 is MNHEY and CDR2 is SMNVEV (reference sequence). The CDR3 DNA sequence: TGTGCCAGCAGTTTACAGGCCAGGGGCCTGAACACTGAAGCTTTCTTT. Protein: CASSLQARGLNTEAFF.

The chain has TRBV7-2 and TRBJ2-7; TRBD2 is a possible D gene (6 bases). V gave up 0 bases and J gave up 6 bases, with 9 bases separating them. This CDR3 has 13 amino acids. CDR1 and CDR2 (germline): SGHTA, FQGNSA. The CDR3 coding sequence is TGTGCCAGCAGCTTAGCGGCTAGCGTCGAGCAGTACTTC. Translated: CASSLAASVEQYF.

This clone was counted between two and nine times. This rearrangement joins TRBV13 to TRBJ2-7, with TRBD2 matching 13 bases. Looked up from germline, CDR1 is PRHDT and CDR2 is FYEKMQ (reference sequence). The CDR3 sequence is 18 residues long. After removal of 5 bases from V and 4 bases from J, the junction contained 14 bases not matched to a gene. The CDR3 reads CASSPRPGLAGPAYEQYF. The CDR3 DNA follows: TGTGCCAGCAGCCCTAGACCGGGACTAGCGGGACCGGCTTACGAGCAGTACTTC.

CDR3 bases: TGTGCCAGCCAACAGGGTCTCGGCGACGAGCAGTACTTC. Translated: CASQQGLGDEQYF. This rearrangement joins TRBV18 to TRBJ2-7; maybe TRBD1 (6 bases). CDR1 and CDR2 from the germline V gene are KGHSH and LQKENI. V was shortened by 8 bases and J by 5 bases, with 16 bases between the two germline ends. CDR3 length: 13 amino acids.

The chain links TRBV27 to TRBJ1-5; maybe TRBD1 (6 bases). In germline, CDR1 is MNHEY, CDR2 SMNVEV (reference sequence). The CDR3 is 15 residues long. The V gene lost 4 bases and the J gene lost 1 base, with 11 bases spanning the gap. The CDR3, as DNA: TGTGCCAGCAGTTCTCGGGGGGGCAGCAATCAGCCCCAGCATTTT. Translated: CASSSRGGSNQPQHF.

This clone was detected once. V gene TRBV6-1 combines with J gene TRBJ1-4; TRBD1 is a possible D gene (6 bases). The V end lost 3 bases, the J end lost 7 bases, and 18 bases lay between the germline ends. CDR1 MNHNS and CDR2 SASEGT come from the germline V gene. The CDR3 covers 16 residues. DNA for the CDR3: TGTGCCAGCAGTGAGATCCCACAGGGATTATTTGAAAAACTGTTTTTT. It yields the protein CASSEIPQGLFEKLFF.